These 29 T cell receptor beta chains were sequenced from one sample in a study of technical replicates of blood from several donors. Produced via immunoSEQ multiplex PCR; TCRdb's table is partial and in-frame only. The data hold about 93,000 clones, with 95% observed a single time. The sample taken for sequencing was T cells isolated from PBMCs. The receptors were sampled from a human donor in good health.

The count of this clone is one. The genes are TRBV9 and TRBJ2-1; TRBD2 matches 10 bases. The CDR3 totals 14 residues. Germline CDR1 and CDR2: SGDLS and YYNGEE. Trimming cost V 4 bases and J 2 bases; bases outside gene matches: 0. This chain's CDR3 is CASSLAGAYNEQFF. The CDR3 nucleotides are TGTGCCAGCAGCCTAGCGGGGGCCTACAATGAGCAGTTCTTC. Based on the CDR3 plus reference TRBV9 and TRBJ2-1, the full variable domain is DSGVTQTPKHLITATGQRVTLRCSPRSGDLSVYWYQQSLDQGLQFLIQYYNGEERAKGNILERFSAQQFPDLHSELNLSSLELGDSALYFCASSLAGAYNEQFFGPGTRLTVL.

Here the CDR3 reads CASSYSKLRGAYEQYF. CDR3 sequence (DNA): TGTGCCAGCAGTTACTCGAAACTCAGGGGTGCCTACGAGCAGTACTTC. The chain has TRBV6-5 and TRBJ2-7; possible D gene TRBD1, 6 bases. Trimming left V 0 bases short and J 2 bases short, with 14 bases between. The CDR3 runs to 16 residues. CDR1 and CDR2 from the germline V gene are MNHEY and SVGAGI.

The CDR3 bases are TGCAGCGTTGATGGAGTTCACATCTACAATGAGCAGTTCTTC. Translated, it gives CSVDGVHIYNEQFF. V usage is TRBV29-1 and J usage is TRBJ2-1; D unresolved. Trimming left V 3 bases short and J 3 bases short, with 12 bases between. The CDR3 spans 14 residues. From germline, CDR1 is SQVTM and CDR2 ANQGSEA.

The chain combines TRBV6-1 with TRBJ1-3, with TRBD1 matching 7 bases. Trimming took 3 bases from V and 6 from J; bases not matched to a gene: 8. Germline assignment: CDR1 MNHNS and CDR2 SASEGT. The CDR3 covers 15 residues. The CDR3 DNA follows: TGTGCCAGCAGTGATATTATGGGACAGATAAACACCATATATTTT. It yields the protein CASSDIMGQINTIYF.

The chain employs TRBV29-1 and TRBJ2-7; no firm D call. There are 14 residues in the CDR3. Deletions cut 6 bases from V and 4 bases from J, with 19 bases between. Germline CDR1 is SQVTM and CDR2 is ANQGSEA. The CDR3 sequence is CSVRQDLHPYEQYF. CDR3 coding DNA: TGCAGCGTGAGACAAGATCTTCACCCTTACGAGCAGTACTTC.

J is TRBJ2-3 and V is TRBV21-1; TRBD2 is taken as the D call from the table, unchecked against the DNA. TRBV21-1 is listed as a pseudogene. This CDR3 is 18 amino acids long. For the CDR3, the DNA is TGTGCCAGCAGCAAAGTCTCTAGCGGGAGTTTATTAGAGGATACGCAGTATTTT. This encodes CASSKVSSGSLLEDTQYF.

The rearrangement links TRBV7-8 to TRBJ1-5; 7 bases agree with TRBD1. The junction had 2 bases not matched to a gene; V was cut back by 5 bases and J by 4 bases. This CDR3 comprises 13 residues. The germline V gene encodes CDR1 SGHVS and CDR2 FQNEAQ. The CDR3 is CASSPRGNQPQHF. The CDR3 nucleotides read TGTGCCAGCAGCCCCAGGGGGAATCAGCCCCAGCATTTT.

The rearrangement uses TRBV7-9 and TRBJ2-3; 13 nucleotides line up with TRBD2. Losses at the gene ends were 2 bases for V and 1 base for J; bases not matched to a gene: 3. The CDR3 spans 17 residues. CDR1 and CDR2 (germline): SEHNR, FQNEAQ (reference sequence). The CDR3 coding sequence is TGTGCCAGCAGCTTAATTACTAGCGGGGGGGGCACAGATACGCAGTATTTT. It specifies CASSLITSGGGTDTQYF.

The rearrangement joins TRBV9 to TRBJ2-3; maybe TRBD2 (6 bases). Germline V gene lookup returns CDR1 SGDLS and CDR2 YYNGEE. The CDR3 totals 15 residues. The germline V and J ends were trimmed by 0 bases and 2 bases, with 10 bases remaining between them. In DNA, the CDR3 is TGTGCCAGCAGCGTAGGACTAGGATACACAGATACGCAGTATTTT. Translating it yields CASSVGLGYTDTQYF.

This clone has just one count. For the CDR3, the DNA is TGCGCCAGCAGCCAAGAGGGCGACCGATACTCTGGAAACACCATATATTTT. Amino acids: CASSQEGDRYSGNTIYF. The chain employs TRBV4-1 and TRBJ1-3; D is undetermined. CDR1 MGHRA and CDR2 YSYEKL come from the germline V gene. The CDR3 covers 17 residues. Trimming stripped 0 bases from V and 0 bases from J, with 12 bases between.

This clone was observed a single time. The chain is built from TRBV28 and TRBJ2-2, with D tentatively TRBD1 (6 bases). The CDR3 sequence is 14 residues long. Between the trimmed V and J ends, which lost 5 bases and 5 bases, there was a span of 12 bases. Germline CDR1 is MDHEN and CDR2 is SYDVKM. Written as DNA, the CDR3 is TGTGCCAGCAGTCTACAGGGTTGGACCGGGGAGCTGTTTTTT. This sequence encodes CASSLQGWTGELFF.

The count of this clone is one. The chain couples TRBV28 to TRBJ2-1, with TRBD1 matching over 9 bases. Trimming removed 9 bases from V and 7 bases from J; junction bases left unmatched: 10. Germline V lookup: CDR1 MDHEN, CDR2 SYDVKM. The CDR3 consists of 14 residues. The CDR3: CASRDREDWNEQFF. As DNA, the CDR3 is TGTGCCAGTCGGGACAGGGAAGATTGGAATGAGCAGTTCTTC.

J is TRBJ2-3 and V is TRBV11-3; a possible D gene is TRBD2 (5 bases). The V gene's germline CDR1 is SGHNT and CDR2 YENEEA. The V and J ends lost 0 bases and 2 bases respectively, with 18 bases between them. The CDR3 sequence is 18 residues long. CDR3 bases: TGTGCCAGCAGCTTAGATCGGGGTGGTTCCCTTTACACAGATACGCAGTATTTT. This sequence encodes CASSLDRGGSLYTDTQYF.

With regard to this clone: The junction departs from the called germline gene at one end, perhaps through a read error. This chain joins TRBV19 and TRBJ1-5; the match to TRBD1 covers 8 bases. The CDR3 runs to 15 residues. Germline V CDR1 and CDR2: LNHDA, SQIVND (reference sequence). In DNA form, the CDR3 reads TGTGCAAGTAAAGTCTTCCAGGGGGCAAATCAGCCCCAGCATTTT. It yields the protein CASKVFQGANQPQHF.

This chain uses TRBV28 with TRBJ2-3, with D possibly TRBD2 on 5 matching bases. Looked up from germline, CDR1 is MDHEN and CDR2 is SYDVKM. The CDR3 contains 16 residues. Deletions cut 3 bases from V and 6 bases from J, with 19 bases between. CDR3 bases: TGTGCCAGCAGTTTCGGCGGGCGGTGGGGTGCGGATACGCAGTATTTT. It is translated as CASSFGGRWGADTQYF.

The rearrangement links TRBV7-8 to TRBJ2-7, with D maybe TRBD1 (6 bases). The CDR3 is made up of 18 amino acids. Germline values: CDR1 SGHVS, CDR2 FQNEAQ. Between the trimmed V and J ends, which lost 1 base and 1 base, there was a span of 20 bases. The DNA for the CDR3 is TGTGCCAGCAGCTTAGAGTTTCTCAGGGGCGGTCCTTCCTACGAGCAGTACTTC. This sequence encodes CASSLEFLRGGPSYEQYF.

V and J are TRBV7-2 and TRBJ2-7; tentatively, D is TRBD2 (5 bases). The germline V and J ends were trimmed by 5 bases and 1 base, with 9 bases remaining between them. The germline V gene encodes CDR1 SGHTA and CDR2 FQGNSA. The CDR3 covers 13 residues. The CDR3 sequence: CASSLWTSYEQYF. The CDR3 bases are TGTGCCAGCAGCCTGTGGACTTCCTACGAGCAGTACTTC. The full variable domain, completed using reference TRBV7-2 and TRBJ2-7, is GAGVSQSPSNKVTEKGKDVELRCDPISGHTALYWYRQSLGQGLEFLIYFQGNSAPDKSGLPSDRFSAERTGGSVSTLTIQRTQQEDSAVYLCASSLWTSYEQYFGPGTRLTVT.

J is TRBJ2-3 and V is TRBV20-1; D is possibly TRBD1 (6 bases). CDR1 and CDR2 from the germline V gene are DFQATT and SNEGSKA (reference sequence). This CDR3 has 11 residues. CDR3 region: CSLERGDTQYF. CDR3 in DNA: TGCAGCCTCGAGAGGGGGGATACGCAGTATTTT.

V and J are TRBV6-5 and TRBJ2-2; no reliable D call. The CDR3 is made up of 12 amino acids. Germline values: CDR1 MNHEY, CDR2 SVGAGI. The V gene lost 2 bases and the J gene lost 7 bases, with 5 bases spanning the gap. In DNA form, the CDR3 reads TGTGCCAGCAGTTACCAGGTCGGGGAGCTGTTTTTT. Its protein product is CASSYQVGELFF.

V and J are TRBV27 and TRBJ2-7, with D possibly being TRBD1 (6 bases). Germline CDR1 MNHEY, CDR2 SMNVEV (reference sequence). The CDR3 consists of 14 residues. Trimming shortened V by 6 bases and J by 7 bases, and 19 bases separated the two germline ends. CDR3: CASSFADSTREQYF. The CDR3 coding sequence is TGTGCCAGCAGCTTCGCGGACAGTACGAGGGAGCAGTACTTC.

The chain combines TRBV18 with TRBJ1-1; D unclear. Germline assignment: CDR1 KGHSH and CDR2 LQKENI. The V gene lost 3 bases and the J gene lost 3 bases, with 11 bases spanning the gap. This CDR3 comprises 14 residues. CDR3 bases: TGTGCCAGCTCACCCACCATGTCAGACACTGAAGCTTTCTTT. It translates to CASSPTMSDTEAFF.

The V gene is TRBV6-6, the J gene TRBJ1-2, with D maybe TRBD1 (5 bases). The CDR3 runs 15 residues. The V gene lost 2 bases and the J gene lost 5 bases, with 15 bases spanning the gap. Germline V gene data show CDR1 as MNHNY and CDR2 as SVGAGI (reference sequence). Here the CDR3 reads CASSYLTTEAYGYTF. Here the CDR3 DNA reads TGTGCCAGCAGTTACCTGACGACAGAGGCGTATGGCTACACCTTC.

CDR3 sequence reads: CAWSLQGASTDTQYF. The CDR3, as DNA: TGTGCCTGGAGTTTACAGGGGGCTAGCACAGATACGCAGTATTTT. This sequence joins TRBV30 and TRBJ2-3, with 9 positions matching TRBD1. Germline CDR1 reads GTSNPN; CDR2 reads SVGIG (reference sequence). The ends lost 2 bases at V and 0 bases at J; junction bases unmatched: 3. The CDR3 loop spans 15 amino acids.

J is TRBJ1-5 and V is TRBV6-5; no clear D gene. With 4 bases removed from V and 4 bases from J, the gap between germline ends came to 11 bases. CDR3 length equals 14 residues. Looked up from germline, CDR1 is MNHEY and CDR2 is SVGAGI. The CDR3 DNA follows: TGTGCCAGCAGTTTCGTCGGGGTTAATCAGCCCCAGCATTTT. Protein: CASSFVGVNQPQHF.

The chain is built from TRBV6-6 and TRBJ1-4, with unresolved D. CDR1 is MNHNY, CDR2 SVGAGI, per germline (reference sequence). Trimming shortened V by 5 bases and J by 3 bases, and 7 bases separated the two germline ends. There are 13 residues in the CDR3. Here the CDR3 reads CASSLQANEKLFF. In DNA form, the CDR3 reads TGTGCCAGCAGTCTCCAGGCTAATGAAAAACTGTTTTTT.

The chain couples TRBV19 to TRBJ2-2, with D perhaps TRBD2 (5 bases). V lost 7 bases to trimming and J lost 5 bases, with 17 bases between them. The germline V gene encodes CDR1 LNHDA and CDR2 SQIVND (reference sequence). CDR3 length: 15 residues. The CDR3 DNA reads TGTGCCAGTACTCTGGGAGCTACGGGGACCGGGGAGCTGTTTTTT. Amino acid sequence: CASTLGATGTGELFF. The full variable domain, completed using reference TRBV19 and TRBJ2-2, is DGGITQSPKYLFRKEGQNVTLSCEQNLNHDAMYWYRQDPGQGLRLIYYSQIVNDFQKGDIAEGYSVSREKKESFPLTVTSAQKNPTAFYLCASTLGATGTGELFFGEGSRLTVL.

CDR3 coding DNA: TGTGCCAGCAGTCCCGAGGGCAATGAGCAGTTCTTC. Residues: CASSPEGNEQFF. The V and J genes are TRBV21-1 and TRBJ2-1; TRBD2, as called in the table, went unchecked against the DNA. TRBV21-1 is a listed pseudogene. CDR3 length: 12 residues.

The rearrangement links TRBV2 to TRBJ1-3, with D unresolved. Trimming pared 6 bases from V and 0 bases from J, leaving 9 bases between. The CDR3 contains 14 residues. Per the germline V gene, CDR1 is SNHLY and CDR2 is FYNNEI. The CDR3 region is CASSRVSSGNTIYF. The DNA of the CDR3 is TGTGCCAGCAGCCGAGTAAGCTCTGGAAACACCATATATTTT.

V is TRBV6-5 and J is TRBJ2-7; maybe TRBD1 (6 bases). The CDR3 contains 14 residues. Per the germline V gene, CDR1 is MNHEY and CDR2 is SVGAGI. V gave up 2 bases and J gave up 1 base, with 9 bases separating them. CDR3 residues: CASSYTQGSYEQYF. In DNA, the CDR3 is TGTGCCAGCAGTTACACACAGGGTTCCTACGAGCAGTACTTC.